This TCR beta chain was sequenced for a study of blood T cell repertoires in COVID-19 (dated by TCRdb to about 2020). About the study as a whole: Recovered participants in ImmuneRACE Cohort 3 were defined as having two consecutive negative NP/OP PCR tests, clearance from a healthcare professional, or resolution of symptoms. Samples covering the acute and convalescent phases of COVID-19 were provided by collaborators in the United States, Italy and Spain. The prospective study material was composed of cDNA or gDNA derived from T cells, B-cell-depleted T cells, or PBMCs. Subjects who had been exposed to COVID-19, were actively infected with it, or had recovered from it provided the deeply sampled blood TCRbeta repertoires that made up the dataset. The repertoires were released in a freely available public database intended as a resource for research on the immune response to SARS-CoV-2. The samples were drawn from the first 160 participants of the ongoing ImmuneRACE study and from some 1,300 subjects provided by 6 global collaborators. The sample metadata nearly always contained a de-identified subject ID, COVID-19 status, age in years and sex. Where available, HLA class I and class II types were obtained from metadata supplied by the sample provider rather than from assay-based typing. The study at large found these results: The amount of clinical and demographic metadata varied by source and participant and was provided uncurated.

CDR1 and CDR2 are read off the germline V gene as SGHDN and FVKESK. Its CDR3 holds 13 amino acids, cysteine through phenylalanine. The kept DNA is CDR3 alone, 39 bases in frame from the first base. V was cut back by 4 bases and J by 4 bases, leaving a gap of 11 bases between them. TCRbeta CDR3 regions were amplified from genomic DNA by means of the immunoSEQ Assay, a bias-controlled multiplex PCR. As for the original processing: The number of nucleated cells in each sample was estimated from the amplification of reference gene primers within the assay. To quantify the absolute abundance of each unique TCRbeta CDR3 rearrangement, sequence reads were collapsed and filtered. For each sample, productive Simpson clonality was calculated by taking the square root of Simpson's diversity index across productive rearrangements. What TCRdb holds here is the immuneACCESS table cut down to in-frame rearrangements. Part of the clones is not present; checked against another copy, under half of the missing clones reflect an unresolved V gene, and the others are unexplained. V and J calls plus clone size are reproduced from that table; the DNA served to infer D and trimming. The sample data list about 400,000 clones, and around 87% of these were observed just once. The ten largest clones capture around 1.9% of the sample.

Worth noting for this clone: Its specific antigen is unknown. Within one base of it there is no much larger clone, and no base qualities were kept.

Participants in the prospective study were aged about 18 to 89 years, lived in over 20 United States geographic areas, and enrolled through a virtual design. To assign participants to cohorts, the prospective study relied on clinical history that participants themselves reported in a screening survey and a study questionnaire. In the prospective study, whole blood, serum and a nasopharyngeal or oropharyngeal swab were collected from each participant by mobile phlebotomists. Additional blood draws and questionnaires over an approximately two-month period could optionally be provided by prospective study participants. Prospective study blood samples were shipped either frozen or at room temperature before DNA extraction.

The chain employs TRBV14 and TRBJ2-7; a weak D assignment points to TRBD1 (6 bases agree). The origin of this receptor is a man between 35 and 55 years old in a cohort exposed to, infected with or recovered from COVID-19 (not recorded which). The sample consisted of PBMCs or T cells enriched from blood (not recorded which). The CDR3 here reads CASSRTQGYEQYF. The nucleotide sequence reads TGTGCCAGCAGCCGGACACAGGGTTACGAGCAGTACTTC.